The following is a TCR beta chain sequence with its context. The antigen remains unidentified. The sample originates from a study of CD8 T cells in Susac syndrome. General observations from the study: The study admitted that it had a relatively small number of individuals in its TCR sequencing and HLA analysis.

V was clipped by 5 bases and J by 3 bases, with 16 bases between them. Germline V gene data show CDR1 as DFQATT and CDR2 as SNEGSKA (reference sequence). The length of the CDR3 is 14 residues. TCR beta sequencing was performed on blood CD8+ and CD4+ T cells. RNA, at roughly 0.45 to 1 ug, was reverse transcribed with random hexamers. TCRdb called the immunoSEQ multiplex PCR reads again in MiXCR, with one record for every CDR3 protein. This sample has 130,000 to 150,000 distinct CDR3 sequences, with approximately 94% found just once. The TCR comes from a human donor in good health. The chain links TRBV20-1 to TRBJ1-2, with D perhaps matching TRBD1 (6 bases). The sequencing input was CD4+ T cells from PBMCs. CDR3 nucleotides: TGCAGTGCTGACGTGGGGGGGCGGGACTATGGCTACACCTTC. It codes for CSADVGGRDYGYTF.